This paragraph reports one T cell receptor (beta chain). Its cognate antigen is unknown. The data stem from a study of cytotoxic CD8 clonotypes in ibrutinib-treated CLL. In the study overall: Recorded responses included about 25 partial and 2 complete; following median around 73 months, roughly 15 stayed remitted and roughly twelve progressed. Study conclusions and caveats: Public clonotypes occurred uncommonly; on treatment, they contracted or remained stable. Measured clonality at baseline was greater than in age-matched healthy donors and tracked with circulating CD8+ T-cell counts.

Researchers set a sequencing depth target of 1 in 200,000 to 1 in 1 million T cells. The repertoire was sequenced with immunoSEQ multiplex PCR; TCRdb's copy has only in-frame clones and lacks some. The sample shows around 25,000 clones, roughly three quarters of them seen only once. Germline trimming cut 1 base from V and 6 bases from J; bases unmatched to any gene: 5. Looked up from germline, CDR1 is SGHRS and CDR2 is YFSETQ. This CDR3 is 15 amino acids long. This chain links TRBV5-1 with TRBJ2-3, with TRBD2 matching over 10 bases. The clonotype originates from a human donor with chronic lymphocytic leukemia. Sequenced material: PBMCs, taken after 24 months of ibrutinib treatment. The CDR3 DNA follows: TGCGCCAGCAGCTTGCAGCGGGGGGGCCACGATACGCAGTATTTT. Translation: CASSLQRGGHDTQYF.